The rows below give T cell receptor beta chains drawn from one sample of a study of identical twins. One entry per CDR3 protein, called by TCRdb with MiXCR from the 5' RACE reads. Of 700,000 or so distinct CDR3 sequences listed, roughly 8% were seen once; the top ten hold 0.98%. This sample also belongs to another study, concerning yellow fever vaccine responses in identical twins.

Sequenced: PBMCs. These receptors were taken from a woman between 18 and 29 years old in good health. The CDR3 runs from the conserved cysteine through the conserved F or W. The D gene is left open where the match is weak. Some rows have no size entry. The others give once, few or many, or a class for an expanded clone.

TRBV6-1	TRBD1	TRBJ1-1	.	TGTGCCAGCAGCCGAGGGTGGACAGGCATGAACACTGAAGCTTTCTTT	CASSRGWTGMNTEAFF
TRBV29-1	.	TRBJ2-5	many	TGCAGCGTTGCGACAGTCGGAGAGACCCAGTACTTC	CSVATVGETQYF
TRBV10-2	.	TRBJ2-7	few	TGCGCCAGCAGTGAGCAAGGGGGGACCTACGAGCAGTACTTC	CASSEQGGTYEQYF
TRBV6-2/TRBV6-3	.	TRBJ2-7	few	TGTGCCAGCTATAGCGGAACCTACGAGCAGTACTTC	CASYSGTYEQYF
TRBV6-1	TRBD2	TRBJ2-5	many	TGTGCCAGCAGTGAACTAGCGGGGGGGCAAGAGACCCAGTACTTC	CASSELAGGQETQYF
TRBV2	TRBD1	TRBJ2-7	.	TGTGCCAGCGGTCGACAGGGGGTCTACGAGCAGTACTTC	CASGRQGVYEQYF
TRBV20-1	TRBD2	TRBJ2-7	few	TGCAGTGCGGCTAGCGGACTAAACTACGAGCAGTACTTC	CSAASGLNYEQYF
TRBV11-2	TRBD1	TRBJ2-7	.	TGTGCCAGCAGTTCCGGGACAGGGAACTACGAGCAGTACTTC	CASSSGTGNYEQYF
TRBV7-3	TRBD2	TRBJ2-3	many	TGTGCCAGCAGCCGGACTAGCGGGGGATCTAGCACAGATACGCAGTATTTT	CASSRTSGGSSTDTQYF
TRBV10-3	.	TRBJ1-1	.	TGTGCCATCAGTGAGTGGCAGTCAGTGGGCGAAGCTTTCTTT	CAISEWQSVGEAFF
TRBV5-1	TRBD2	TRBJ2-3	.	TGCGCCAGCAGCCCGGGAGCGGGGGTGGATACGCAGTATTTT	CASSPGAGVDTQYF
TRBV11-2	.	TRBJ2-1	many	TGTGCCAGCAGCTTTTCGGACAGCTACAATGAGCAGTTCTTC	CASSFSDSYNEQFF
TRBV7-8	.	TRBJ2-7	few	TGTGCCAGCAGCGCACTACAGGGCTACGAGCAGTACTTC	CASSALQGYEQYF
TRBV6-2/TRBV6-3	.	TRBJ2-2	.	TGTGCCAGCAGCCCTCTGCCGGGAACGGCCGGGGAGCTGTTTTTT	CASSPLPGTAGELFF
TRBV5-6	TRBD1	TRBJ1-2	few	TGTGCCAGCAGCTTCCCGGGACAGATATCCTATGGCTACACCTTC	CASSFPGQISYGYTF
TRBV15	TRBD2	TRBJ2-3	.	TGTGCCACCAGCCCCCGTTCGACTAGCGGATTCTCCCCAGATACGCAGTATTTT	CATSPRSTSGFSPDTQYF
TRBV12-3/TRBV12-4	TRBD1	TRBJ1-2	.	TGTGCCAGCAGTCCAGCAGGGGGCGCGGGTGGCTACACCTTC	CASSPAGGAGGYTF
TRBV11-2	.	TRBJ1-2	.	TGTGCCAGCAGCTTCCGACAGCTCTCGGCTAACTATGGCTACACCTTC	CASSFRQLSANYGYTF
TRBV27	.	TRBJ2-7	few	TGTGCCAGCCGGGCCCGAACGAGGGAGCAGTACTTC	CASRARTREQYF
TRBV7-2	.	TRBJ1-1	.	TGTGCCAGCAGTAGACAGGTTAACACTGAAGCTTTCTTT	CASSRQVNTEAFF
TRBV12-3/TRBV12-4	.	TRBJ1-5	few	TGTGCGGTCTCTAAGGCAGATCAGCCCCAGCATTTT	CAVSKADQPQHF
TRBV12-3/TRBV12-4	.	TRBJ1-2	few	TGTGCCAGCACCTCCCCGGGGGCGAGCTATGGCTACACCTTC	CASTSPGASYGYTF